The T cell receptor (beta chain) described here comes from a study of beta chain features in type 1 diabetes. Trimming removed 6 bases from V and 0 bases from J, with 8 bases in between. CDR3 size: 13 residues. Germline V lookup: CDR1 MDHEN, CDR2 SYDVKM. Study findings and constraints: For Type 1 diabetes patients, all four CD4+ subsets carried TCRB CDR3s that were moderately but significantly shorter.

In this sample, this clone turned up a few times. The target antigen is unknown. What was sequenced were expressed TCRB transcripts, since all of the isolated RNA had been reverse transcribed. The protocol was immunoSEQ multiplex PCR, while the TCRdb copy is restricted to in-frame clones and leaves out a portion. The data show hundreds of thousands of clones, with over 13% seen just once and 0.035% to 0.045% held by the top ten. Sequenced sample: naive CD4+ T cells from blood. The source of this sequence is a man between 18 and 35 years old with type 1 diabetes. The V gene is TRBV28, the J gene TRBJ1-2, with D possibly being TRBD1 (5 bases). CDR3 in amino acids: CASRTVANYGYTF. CDR3 in DNA: TGTGCCAGCAGGACAGTGGCTAACTATGGCTACACCTTC.